The rows below give T cell receptor beta chains drawn from one sample of a study of Ad26.COV2.S vaccination and SARS-CoV-2 variants. Assay: immunoSEQ multiplex PCR; the TCRdb copy retains only in-frame clones and omits some. This table has roughly 380,000 clones, roughly 90% appearing once. The sequencing used peripheral blood, collected in a trial of Ad26.COV2.S vaccine versus placebo. These receptors originate from a person aged 18-65 years who received the Ad26.COV2.S COVID-19 vaccine or a placebo. CDR3s include the opening cysteine and the closing phenylalanine or tryptophan. D genes are given only for firm matches. The size entry is marked missing in some rows and otherwise reads once, few, many or a size class.

j_call v_call clone_size d_call cdr3_nt cdr3_aa
TRBJ1-1 TRBV7-9 . . TGTGCCAGCAGCTTAGTAGACAGTGCGGCTTTCTTT CASSLVDSAAFF
TRBJ1-2 TRBV27 . . TGTGCCAGCAGTTGGAGGGGGAACTATGGCTACACCTTC CASSWRGNYGYTF
TRBJ2-1 TRBV4-3 . . TGCGCCAGCAGCCAAGAAGATCGTAACAGTGAGCAGTTCTTC CASSQEDRNSEQFF
TRBJ1-4 TRBV4-3 . . TGCGCCAGCAGCCTCGGGGGAGGGGGAGGTGAAAAACTGTTTTTT CASSLGGGGGEKLFF
TRBJ2-1 TRBV7-2 . TRBD1 TGTGCCAGCAGTCCCCAGCCGGGACAGCTCTACAATGAGCAGTTCTTC CASSPQPGQLYNEQFF
TRBJ1-4 TRBV29-1 . TRBD1 TGCAGCGTTGGACAGGGCCACGCAACTAATGAAAAACTGTTTTTT CSVGQGHATNEKLFF
TRBJ2-5 TRBV6-2/TRBV6-3 . . TGTGCCAGCAGTTACTCTGGCTTTCGAGAGACCCAGTACTTC CASSYSGFRETQYF
TRBJ1-2 TRBV7-9 . . TGTGCCAGCAGCTTAGCGTTATCGGGAGATGGCTACACCTTC CASSLALSGDGYTF
TRBJ2-4 TRBV5-6 . . TGTGCCAGCAGCAATATGCTAGCCAAAAACATTCAGTACTTC CASSNMLAKNIQYF
TRBJ2-1 TRBV5-8 . . TGTGCCAGCAGCGCCATGGGGGGCAGCAATGAGCAGTTCTTC CASSAMGGSNEQFF
TRBJ1-2 TRBV4-3 once . TGCGCCAGCAGCCAAGAGGCCTATTCAGGCTACACCTTC CASSQEAYSGYTF
TRBJ2-5 TRBV5-1 . . TGCGCCAGCAGCTTGGCCTGGGGCAGCCAAGAGACCCAGTACTTC CASSLAWGSQETQYF
TRBJ2-3 TRBV12-3/TRBV12-4 . . TGTGCCAGCAGTAATTACAGAAATACGCAGTATTTT CASSNYRNTQYF
TRBJ2-7 TRBV7-2 once TRBD2 TGTGCCAGCAGCTTAGGGCGGGGGGGCTCCTACGAGCAGTACTTC CASSLGRGGSYEQYF
TRBJ1-2 TRBV6-4 . . TGTGCCAGCAGTGAGTGGGGGTTGGACTATGGCTACACCTTC CASSEWGLDYGYTF
TRBJ1-2 TRBV2 . . TGTGCCAGCATGGACGAATCGGACGGGAACTATGGCTACACCTTC CASMDESDGNYGYTF
TRBJ2-2 TRBV19 . TRBD1 TGTGCCAGTAGTATGGGACAGGGATCTTTGGGCACCGGGGAGCTGTTTTTT CASSMGQGSLGTGELFF
TRBJ1-1 TRBV7-9 . . TGTGCCAGCCACAAGGACCTCTCGAGCACTGAAGCTTTCTTT CASHKDLSSTEAFF
TRBJ2-7 TRBV6-2/TRBV6-3 . TRBD1 TGTGCCAGCAGCGGGACAGGGGCCTCGTTCTACGAGCAGTACTTC CASSGTGASFYEQYF
TRBJ1-4 TRBV7-9 . . TGTGCCAGCAGCGTGGGGCTTTCCAATGAAAAACTGTTTTTT CASSVGLSNEKLFF
TRBJ1-2 TRBV6-2/TRBV6-3 few TRBD1 TGTGCCAGCAGCTTAGCCGGGACAGGCTATGGCTACACCTTC CASSLAGTGYGYTF
TRBJ1-2 TRBV28 . . TGTGCCAGCAGTTTCTCCCGGGAAGGTGGCTACACCTTC CASSFSREGGYTF
TRBJ2-7 TRBV7-2 . . TGTGCCAGCAGCTACAGAGGCTCCTACGAGCAGTACTTC CASSYRGSYEQYF
TRBJ2-2 TRBV7-3 once . TGTGCCAGCAGCCCATCAGGGAGTCCCACCGGGGAGCTGTTTTTT CASSPSGSPTGELFF